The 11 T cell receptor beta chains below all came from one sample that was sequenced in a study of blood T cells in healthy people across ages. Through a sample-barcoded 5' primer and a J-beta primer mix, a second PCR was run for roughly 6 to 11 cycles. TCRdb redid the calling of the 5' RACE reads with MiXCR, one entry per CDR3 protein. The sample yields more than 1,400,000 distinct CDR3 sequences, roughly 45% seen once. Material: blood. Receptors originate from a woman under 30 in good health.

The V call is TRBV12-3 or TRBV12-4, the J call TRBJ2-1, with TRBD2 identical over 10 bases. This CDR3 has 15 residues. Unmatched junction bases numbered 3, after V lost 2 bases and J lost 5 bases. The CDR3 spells CASSLLGLANNEQFF. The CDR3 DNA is TGTGCCAGCAGTTTATTGGGACTAGCGAACAATGAGCAGTTCTTC.

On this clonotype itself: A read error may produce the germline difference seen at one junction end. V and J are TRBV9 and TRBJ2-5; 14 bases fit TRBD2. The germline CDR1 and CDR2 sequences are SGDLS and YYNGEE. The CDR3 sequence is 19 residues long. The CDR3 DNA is TGTGCCGGCAGCACCACTCCCGGGACTAGCGGGGGTTTCCAAGAGACCCAGTACTTC. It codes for CAGSTTPGTSGGFQETQYF.

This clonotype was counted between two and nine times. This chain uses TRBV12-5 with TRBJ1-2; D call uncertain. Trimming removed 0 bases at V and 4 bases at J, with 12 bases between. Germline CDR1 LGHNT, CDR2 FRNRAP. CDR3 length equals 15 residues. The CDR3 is CASGLVNRLRYGYTF. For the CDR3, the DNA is TGTGCTAGTGGTTTGGTTAACCGCCTCCGCTATGGCTACACCTTC.

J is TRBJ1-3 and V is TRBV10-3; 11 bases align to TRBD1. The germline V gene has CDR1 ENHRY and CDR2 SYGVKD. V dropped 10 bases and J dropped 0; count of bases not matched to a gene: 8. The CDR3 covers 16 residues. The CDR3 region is CASAGTGGFSGNTIYF. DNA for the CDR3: TGTGCCAGCGCCGGGACAGGGGGTTTCTCTGGAAACACCATATATTTT.

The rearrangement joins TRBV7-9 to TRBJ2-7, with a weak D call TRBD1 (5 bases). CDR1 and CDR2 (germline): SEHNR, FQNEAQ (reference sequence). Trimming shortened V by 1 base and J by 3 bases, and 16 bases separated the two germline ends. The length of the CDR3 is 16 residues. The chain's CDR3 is CASSLDSMQRGYEQYF. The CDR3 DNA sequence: TGTGCCAGCAGCTTAGACTCTATGCAAAGGGGCTACGAGCAGTACTTC.

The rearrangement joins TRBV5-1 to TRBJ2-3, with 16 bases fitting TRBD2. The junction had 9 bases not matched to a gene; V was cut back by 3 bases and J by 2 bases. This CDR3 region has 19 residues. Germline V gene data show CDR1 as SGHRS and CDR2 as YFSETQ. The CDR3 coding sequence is TGCGCCAGCAGCTGGGGGACTAGCGGGGGGGTAGACGACACAGATACGCAGTATTTT. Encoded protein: CASSWGTSGGVDDTDTQYF.

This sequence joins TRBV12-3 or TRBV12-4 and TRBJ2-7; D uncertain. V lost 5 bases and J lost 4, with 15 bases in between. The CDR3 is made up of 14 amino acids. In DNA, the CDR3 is TGTGCCAGCAGTGTAGGGCTTGGTCCGTACGAGCAGTACTTC. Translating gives CASSVGLGPYEQYF.

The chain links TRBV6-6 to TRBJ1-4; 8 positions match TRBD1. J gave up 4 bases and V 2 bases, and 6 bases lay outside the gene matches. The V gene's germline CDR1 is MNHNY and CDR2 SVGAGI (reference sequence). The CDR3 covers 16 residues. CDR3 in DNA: TGTGCCAGCAGTTACCGACCGGGACAGGTTAATGAAAAACTGTTTTTT. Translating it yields CASSYRPGQVNEKLFF.

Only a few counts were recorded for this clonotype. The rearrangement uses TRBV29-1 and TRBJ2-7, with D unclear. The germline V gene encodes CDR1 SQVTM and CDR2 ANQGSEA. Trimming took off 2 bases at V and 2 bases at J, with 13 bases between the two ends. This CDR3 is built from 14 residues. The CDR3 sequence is CSVELAGYPYEQYF. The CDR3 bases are TGCAGCGTTGAACTTGCAGGTTACCCCTACGAGCAGTACTTC.

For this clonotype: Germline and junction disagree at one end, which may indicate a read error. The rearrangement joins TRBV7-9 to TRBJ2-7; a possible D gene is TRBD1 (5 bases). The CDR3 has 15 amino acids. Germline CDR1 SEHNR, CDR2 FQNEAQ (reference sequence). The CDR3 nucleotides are TGTGACAGCAGCTCAGGACATCCTGTTACCTACGAGCAGTACTTC. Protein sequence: CDSSSGHPVTYEQYF.

The CDR3 is CSVEVRQGNTEAFF. CDR3 nucleotide sequence: TGCAGCGTCGAGGTTCGACAGGGGAACACTGAAGCTTTCTTT. The gene calls are TRBV29-1 and TRBJ1-1; the match to TRBD1 covers 7 bases. The trim removed 6 bases at V and 1 base at J, leaving 8 bases unmatched. The CDR3 totals 14 residues. Germline-derived CDR1 and CDR2 are SQVTM and ANQGSEA.